The 11 T cell receptor beta chains below come from one sample, sequenced in a study of immune characteristics of hereditary and idiopathic chronic pancreatitis. Some clones are missing from TCRdb's copy, which holds only in-frame ones; the method was immunoSEQ multiplex PCR. The sample consists of 11,000 to 15,000 clones, less than 85% of them appearing once. The pancreas tissue came from patients undergoing total pancreatectomy with islet autotransplantation. Sequenced sample: pancreas tissue with hereditary chronic pancreatitis. The source of these receptors is a human donor with chronic pancreatitis.

The chain joins TRBV19 to TRBJ2-1; 8 bases align to TRBD2. CDR3 size: 15 residues. J was trimmed by 7 bases and V by 2 bases; bases with no gene match: 7. Looked up from germline, CDR1 is LNHDA and CDR2 is SQIVND (reference sequence). The DNA for the CDR3 is TGTGCCAGTAGTATATCGTCTAGCGGGTGGAATGAGCAGTTCTTC. Residues: CASSISSSGWNEQFF.

CDR3 sequence: CATSRDRNRGGRQPQHF. CDR3 bases: TGTGCCACCAGCAGAGATCGAAATCGCGGGGGGCGTCAGCCCCAGCATTTT. The genes are TRBV15 and TRBJ1-5; D might be TRBD1 (6 bases). Trimming took off 0 bases at V and 6 bases at J, with 18 bases between the two ends. Germline lookup yields CDR1 LNHNV and CDR2 YYDKDF (reference sequence). The CDR3 runs 17 residues.

V and J are TRBV21-1 and TRBJ1-2; TRBD1, the table's D call, was not compared with the DNA. TRBV21-1 is a documented pseudogene. CDR3 length: 14 amino acids. CDR3 in amino acids: CASSNRDRGHGYTF. The CDR3 DNA is TGTGCCAGCAGCAATCGTGACAGGGGGCATGGCTACACCTTC.

This chain links TRBV12-3 or TRBV12-4 with TRBJ2-5; 10 positions agree with TRBD1. V gave up 6 bases and J gave up 5 bases; unmatched junction bases: 3. The CDR3 sequence is 13 residues long. CDR3 region: CASRVTGGETQYF. As DNA, the CDR3 is TGTGCCAGCAGGGTGACAGGGGGCGAGACCCAGTACTTC.

The chain employs TRBV27 and TRBJ2-7; 7 nucleotides line up with TRBD2. V lost 3 bases to trimming and J lost 4 bases; unmatched junction nucleotides: 15. CDR1 MNHEY and CDR2 SMNVEV come from the germline V gene (reference sequence). CDR3 size: 17 residues. In DNA, the CDR3 is TGTGCCAGCAGTTTGAGGGCATCAGGGAGGGCGTCGTACGAGCAGTACTTC. Protein sequence: CASSLRASGRASYEQYF.

Details on this clone: The junction departs from the called germline gene at one end, perhaps through a read error. The chain employs TRBV6-5 and TRBJ1-6; TRBD1 agrees at 7 bases. In germline, CDR1 is MNHEY, CDR2 SVGAGI. CDR3 length equals 15 residues. The CDR3 here is CASRLPGTANSPRHF. In DNA form, the CDR3 reads TGTGCCAGCAGACTCCCAGGGACAGCAAATTCACCCCGCCACTTT.

The CDR3 nucleotides read TGTGCCAGCAGTCGTGGAGGGTCAGGGCTTATCAATCAGCCCCAGCATTTT. Translated: CASSRGGSGLINQPQHF. The rearrangement joins TRBV28 to TRBJ1-5, with D possibly TRBD1 on 5 matching bases. Trimming took 5 bases from V and 3 from J, leaving 20 bases between them. This CDR3 spans 17 amino acids. The V gene's germline CDR1 is MDHEN and CDR2 SYDVKM. Based on the CDR3 plus reference TRBV28 and TRBJ1-5, the full variable domain is DVKVTQSSRYLVKRTGEKVFLECVQDMDHENMFWYRQDPGLGLRLIYFSYDVKMKEKGDIPEGYSVSREKKERFSLILESASTNQTSMYLCASSRGGSGLINQPQHFGDGTRLSIL.

The rearrangement links TRBV4-2 to TRBJ2-7; D is undetermined. This CDR3 is 13 amino acids long. The V end lost 0 bases, the J end lost 6 bases, and 9 bases lay between the germline ends. Germline CDR1 LGHNA, CDR2 YNFKEQ. CDR3 in amino acids: CASSQETRPEQYF. The CDR3 DNA reads as TGTGCCAGCAGCCAAGAGACCCGCCCCGAGCAGTACTTC.

This clone was found a few times. The chain combines TRBV29-1 with TRBJ2-2, with D maybe TRBD1 (5 bases). This CDR3 has 12 residues. V was cut by 7 bases and J by 4 bases, with 10 bases left in between. Looked up from germline, CDR1 is SQVTM and CDR2 is ANQGSEA. DNA for the CDR3: TGCAGCGCATATCAGGGCACCGGGGAGCTGTTTTTT. Translated: CSAYQGTGELFF.

The rearrangement links TRBV5-1 to TRBJ2-4; D may be TRBD2 (7 bases). Germline lookup yields CDR1 SGHRS and CDR2 YFSETQ. The germline V and J ends were trimmed by 5 bases and 5 bases, with 14 bases remaining between them. The CDR3 has 14 residues. As DNA, the CDR3 is TGCGCCAGCAGGGAGCCGGGGGGCGAAAACATTCAGTACTTC. It encodes CASREPGGENIQYF.

This clone was counted only a few times. The CDR3 loop reads CASSQYEANYGYTF. The CDR3 DNA reads TGTGCCAGCAGCCAATACGAGGCTAACTATGGCTACACCTTC. The chain has TRBV3-1 (or the pseudogene TRBV3-2) and TRBJ1-2; D is unclear. The V gene lost 2 bases and the J gene lost 0 bases, with 7 bases spanning the gap. CDR1 and CDR2 (germline): LGHDT, YNNKEL (reference sequence). The CDR3 extends over 14 amino acids.